This T cell receptor (beta chain) is drawn from a study of blood T cell dynamics during melanoma immunotherapy (dated by TCRdb to 2020 to 2021). Describing the broader study: Patients had metastatic melanoma and received first-line pembrolizumab or nivolumab plus ipilimumab as standard of care in the United Kingdom. To identify early correlates of response, the study profiled peripheral T cell receptor repertoires in patients with metastatic melanoma before and after one cycle of checkpoint inhibitor therapy. The training cohort was made up of consecutive patients, while a further independent group of patients from the same centre was pooled to form an external validation set.

Looking up the germline V gene (reference sequence) yields CDR1 LNHNV and CDR2 YYDKDF. The CDR3 starts with the cysteine, ends with the phenylalanine, and has 19 residues. Only CDR3 DNA remains: 57 bases, in frame from the first base. Every bulk PBMC sample was loaded with the same fixed amount of 350 ng of DNA. TCR beta CDR3 sequences were amplified from genomic DNA with the immunoSEQ TCRb Assay kit following manufacturer instructions. The KAPA Library Quantification Kit for Illumina platforms was used to quantify the pooled libraries by qPCR. Pooled libraries were sequenced on an Illumina NextSeq 500, clustered at roughly 0.6-1.1 pM. The paper's data handling went like this. TCR data were analyzed using immunoSEQ ANALYZER and the R LymphoSeq package. A rearrangement efficiency score was calculated as productive divided by the sum of productive and non-productive CDR3 sequences. Clonality was measured with the Gini coefficient and diversity with the Renyi index at alpha=1, and both measures were compared pairwise between timepoints within each patient. Clonal relatedness, based on an edit distance of 3, and repertoire similarity, based on the Bhattacharyya coefficient, were both computed in LymphoSeq. To classify response, a linear discriminant analysis based on week-3 changes in clonality and diversity was built using the R MASS and caret packages. The clones in this table, taken by TCRdb from immuneACCESS, are in-frame only. Not every clone is retained; where verified, under half of the shortfall comes from an unresolved V gene, and the cause of the rest is unknown. V, J and clone size derive from that table, while D and trimming were established from the DNA sequence. Counted in this sample were about 8,500 clones; roughly four fifths of them appeared once. The ten largest clones take up more than 0.95% of the sample.

The meaning of the sample's time point label: pre-treatment baseline. Blood samples were taken before treatment (T0) and at week 3 (W3), following the first cycle of checkpoint blockade. Except for a couple of patients with rapid clinical progression, response was assessed 12 weeks after the first infusion by RECIST 1.1; disease control meant complete response, partial response or stable disease. Patients were excluded for prior systemic cancer treatment, concomitant immunosuppressant therapy or synchronous other active malignancies. To track both circulating cells and T cell turnover, TCR beta was sequenced from bulk PBMC as well as from plasma cell-free DNA. Lymphoprep and SepMate tubes were used to isolate PBMC from blood, and red cell lysis was then performed. QIAamp DNA Blood Mini kits were used to extract DNA from PBMC and from sorted T cell subsets. Results the study describes overall, beyond this receptor: The study could not determine whether the T cell clones driving repertoire changes were melanoma-specific or reflected general immune activation. The relatively small sample size was recognized as a factor that could limit how well the results generalize. Patients who later achieved disease control showed a bifurcated PBMC repertoire reorganization at W3, with increased clonality or increased diversity, unlike progressors.

A note on this clone: There is no known antigen for this receptor. It has no much larger one-base neighbor in the sample; base qualities were not kept.

This TCR came from a human donor with melanoma. Recombination joined TRBV15 with TRBJ2-5; TRBD2 matches 8 bases in the middle. Matching the DNA end better, TRBJ2-7 makes the J call doubtful. Here the sequenced sample was blood, taken from a patient treated with checkpoint blockade. The encoded CDR3 is CATSRTTTSKREKGYEQYF. The nucleotide sequence reads TGTGCCACCAGCAGAACAACGACTTCTAAGCGGGAGAAAGGCTACGAGCAGTACTTC.